This T cell receptor beta chain was retrieved from a study of blood T cell repertoires in COVID-19 (TCRdb year 2020). Looking at the study overall: Collaborator samples came from the United States, Italy and Spain and covered acute and convalescent phases of COVID-19. Where available, HLA class I and class II types were obtained from metadata supplied by the sample provider rather than from assay-based typing. The repertoires were released in a freely available public database meant as a resource for research on the immune response to SARS-CoV-2. The prospective study material was composed of cDNA or gDNA derived from T cells, B-cell-depleted T cells, or PBMCs. Samples were obtained from the ongoing ImmuneRACE study (first 160 participants) and from 1,254 subjects provided by 6 global collaborators. Sample metadata almost always included a de-identified subject ID, COVID-19 status, age in years and sex. Subjects who had been exposed to COVID-19, were actively infected with it, or had recovered from it provided the deeply sampled blood TCRbeta repertoires that made up the dataset. What the research found in general, with its limitations: Clinical and demographic metadata were provided uncurated, with the amount varying by source and participant.

TCRbeta CDR3 regions were amplified from genomic DNA by means of the immunoSEQ Assay, a bias-controlled multiplex PCR. On the authors' methods: Nucleated cell counts per sample were estimated from amplification of reference gene primers within the assay. Sequence reads were collapsed and filtered to measure the absolute abundance of every unique TCRbeta CDR3 rearrangement. Productive Simpson clonality was computed per sample as the square root of Simpson's diversity index over productive rearrangements. In TCRdb, the immuneACCESS table is reduced to in-frame sequences with V and J assigned. These tables do not hold every clone; where another copy was compared, an unresolved V gene accounts for under half, and the others remain unexplained. From that table come the V and J calls and clone size; the DNA was used to work out D and trimming. This sample lists roughly 80,000 clones; approximately 90% were detected once. Approximately 10% of the sample goes to the ten largest clones.

For this clone: The target of this receptor is not known. No base quality values were provided; no much bigger clone lies one nucleotide off.

Collaborating institutions collected whole blood in K2EDTA tubes following their own protocols. For TCRbeta analysis, collaborators shipped samples as frozen whole blood, isolated PBMCs, or DNA extracted from either of those sample types. Specimen: peripheral blood. The receptor comes from a human donor in a cohort sampled during active COVID-19.

The CDR3 is CASSVGQGPSYEQYF. The DNA sequence is given as TGTGCCAGCAGCGTAGGACAGGGCCCTTCCTACGAGCAGTACTTC. The V gene is TRBV9 and the J gene is TRBJ2-7, with 7 central nucleotides matching TRBD1. Trimming takes 0 bases off V and 1 base off J; junction bases not matched to a gene: 4. The germline V gene sets CDR1 to SGDLS and CDR2 to YYNGEE. Measured from the cysteine to the phenylalanine, the CDR3 is 15 residues long. Only the CDR3 region is kept as DNA, spanning 45 bases read in frame from base 1.